This note documents a single TCR beta chain sequence. Antigen: not known. This sample was taken from a study of T cell responses to AZD1222 COVID-19 vaccine. Some clones are missing from TCRdb's copy, which holds only in-frame ones; the method was immunoSEQ multiplex PCR. The table has 130,000 to 150,000 clones, about 93% seen once; the top ten hold 5.2%. Study-level points and caveats: The donor cohort was predominantly white British with a female majority, and clonal diversity may have been underestimated. Seropositive AZD1222 recipients at baseline numbered only six or seven. Dominant CD4 TCR responses targeted spike regions 160-218 and 743-854. Spike-specific TCR repertoires showed rising breadth and depth after two AZD1222 doses.

With 4 bases removed from V and 2 bases from J, the gap between germline ends came to 15 bases. The germline CDR1 and CDR2 sequences are PRHDT and FYEKMQ (reference sequence). The CDR3 is 15 residues long. This receptor was taken from an adult in good health. Here the sequenced sample was peripheral blood, taken on day 0 of AZD1222 vaccination. The J gene is TRBJ2-7, the V gene TRBV13; maybe TRBD1 (6 bases). CDR3 residues: CASSWFGTLAYEQYF. In DNA, the CDR3 is TGTGCCAGCAGCTGGTTCGGGACACTTGCCTACGAGCAGTACTTC.